This TCR beta chain was documented in a study of T cell changes during pregnancy in multiple sclerosis. Assay used: immunoSEQ multiplex PCR; TCRdb lists only in-frame clones, some missing. The sample records tens of thousands of clones, roughly 91% being singletons. The germline V gene has CDR1 ENHRY and CDR2 SYGVKD. Trimming took 2 bases from V and 4 from J; bases not matched to a gene: 5. CDR3 length equals 14 residues. The chain uses TRBV10-3 and TRBJ2-7; 7 bases align to TRBD1. The sample consisted of peripheral blood, taken after pregnancy. The receptor was isolated from a female donor in good health, enrolled as a control in a pregnancy study. The CDR3 here is CAISETPQGYEQYF. The CDR3 DNA reads as TGTGCCATCAGTGAGACCCCACAGGGGTACGAGCAGTACTTC.